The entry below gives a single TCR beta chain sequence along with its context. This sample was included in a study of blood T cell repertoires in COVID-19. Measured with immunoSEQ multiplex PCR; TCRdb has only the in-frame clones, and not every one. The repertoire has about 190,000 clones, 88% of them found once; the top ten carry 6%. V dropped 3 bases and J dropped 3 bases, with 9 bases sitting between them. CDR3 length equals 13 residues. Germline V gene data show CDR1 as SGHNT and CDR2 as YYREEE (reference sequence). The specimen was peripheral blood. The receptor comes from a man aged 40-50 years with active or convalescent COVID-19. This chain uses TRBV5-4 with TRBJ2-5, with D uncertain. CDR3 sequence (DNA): TGTGCCAGCAGCTCAGACCTAGAAGAGACCCAGTACTTC. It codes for CASSSDLEETQYF.